A selection of T cell receptor beta chains follows, all from one sample in a study of lung T cells in sarcoidosis with Löfgren's syndrome. TCRdb independently ran MiXCR on the reads; one entry per CDR3 protein. The sample shows about 63,000 distinct CDR3 sequences, about 20% of them seen only once. Input material: CD4+ T cells from PBMCs. These TCRs come from a human donor with sarcoidosis (Löfgren's syndrome or another form), or a control subject (not recorded which). Each CDR3 is given with its conserved first and last residue. D genes are given only for firm matches. Size is omitted from some rows. Given values are once, few, many or a class for expanded clones.

clone_size	d_call	j_call	v_call	cdr3_aa	cdr3_nt
few	TRBD2	TRBJ2-1	TRBV12-3/TRBV12-4	CANRVLAGGQYEQFF	TGTGCCAACAGAGTTCTAGCGGGGGGGCAATATGAGCAGTTCTTC
-	-	TRBJ2-1	TRBV11-2	CASSSGLLSSYNEQFF	TGTGCCAGCAGCTCGGGACTTCTGAGCTCCTACAATGAGCAGTTCTTC
-	TRBD2	TRBJ2-3	TRBV6-1	CASKTGGAGTGTQYF	TGCGCCAGCAAAACGGGGGGGGCGGGCACAGGTACGCAGTATTTT
few	-	TRBJ1-5	TRBV29-1	CSAVTHSNQPQHF	TGCAGCGCTGTGACCCATAGCAATCAGCCCCAGCATTTT
-	-	TRBJ1-5	TRBV28	CASSSLGQKGDQPQHF	TGTGCCAGCAGTTCCCTCGGACAGAAAGGGGATCAGCCCCAGCATTTT
few	TRBD2	TRBJ2-2	TRBV7-9	CASGAGTSGHRELFF	TGTGCCAGCGGGGCCGGGACTAGCGGGCACCGGGAGCTGTTTTTT
few	TRBD2	TRBJ2-1	TRBV20-1	CNALGRGGLGEQFF	TGCAATGCTCTCGGGCGGGGGGGCTTAGGTGAGCAGTTCTTC
many	-	TRBJ2-3	TRBV4-1	CASFPLSGRSTDTQYF	TGCGCCAGCTTCCCCTTATCCGGGCGGAGCACAGATACGCAGTATTTT
-	-	TRBJ2-1	TRBV12-3/TRBV12-4	CASSPPLGRGRWNEQFF	TGTGCCAGCAGTCCACCTCTCGGCAGGGGGAGGTGGAATGAGCAGTTCTTC
-	-	TRBJ1-1	TRBV27	CAGSSTGGAFF	TGTGCCGGCAGTTCGACCGGGGGAGCTTTCTTT
few	-	TRBJ1-5	TRBV7-2	CASTEGGGRNQPQHF	TGTGCCAGCACCGAGGGGGGGGGACGCAATCAGCCCCAGCATTTT
many	-	TRBJ1-1	TRBV6-2/TRBV6-3	CASSYSWNTEAFF	TGTGCCAGCAGTTACTCGTGGAACACTGAAGCTTTCTTT
-	-	TRBJ2-3	TRBV18	CASSPPWGGTGTQYF	TGTGCCAGCTCACCACCGTGGGGGGGCACAGGTACGCAGTATTTT
-	-	TRBJ2-7	TRBV6-5	CASSSPDERVVCEQYF	TGTGCCAGCAGTTCCCCCGATGAGCGAGTCGTCTGCGAGCAGTATTTC
-	-	TRBJ2-1	TRBV7-2	CASTIWTENNEQLF	TGTGCCAGCACCATATGGACAGAAAACAATGAGCAGCTCTTC
many	TRBD1	TRBJ2-5	TRBV6-1	CASRNGQGDLETQYF	TGTGCCAGCAGGAACGGACAGGGAGACTTGGAGACCCAGTACTTC
-	-	TRBJ1-3	TRBV3-1	CASSQGTGNTIYF	TGTGCCAGCAGCCAAGGGACAGGAAACACCATATATTTT
few	TRBD1	TRBJ1-5	TRBV6-4	CASSDSRTGRSLKFNQPQHF	TGTGCCAGCAGTGACTCGAGGACAGGCCGATCCTTAAAGTTTAATCAGCCCCAGCATTTT
few	-	TRBJ2-3	TRBV18	CASSLTLGADTQYF	TGTGCCAGCTCACTCACACTAGGGGCAGATACGCAGTATTTT
many	-	TRBJ1-1	TRBV28	CASSGTPNTEAFF	TGTGCCAGCAGCGGGACACCGAACACTGAAGCTTTCTTT
-	-	TRBJ2-1	TRBV20-1	CSASPTHGQVNEQFF	TGCAGTGCTAGTCCCACGCATGGGCAGGTCAATGAGCAGTTCTTC
few	-	TRBJ2-1	TRBV24-1	CATSDPGLRGSNEQFF	TGTGCCACCAGTGACCCCGGGCTAAGGGGGTCTAATGAGCAGTTCTTC
-	TRBD2	TRBJ2-7	TRBV11-3	CASSHRTSGIREQYF	TGTGCCAGCAGTCATAGGACTAGCGGGATCCGAGAGCAGTACTTC
few	-	TRBJ1-6	TRBV19	CASSQKGSPLHF	TGTGCCAGTAGCCAAAAGGGATCACCCCTCCACTTT
many	-	TRBJ1-2	TRBV20-1	CSASSAWANLYGYTF	TGCAGTGCTAGTTCCGCGTGGGCGAACCTCTATGGCTACACCTTC
-	TRBD2	TRBJ2-7	TRBV18	CASTSGTGSERYF	TGTGCCAGCACTAGCGGGACGGGGAGCGAGCGGTACTTC
-	-	TRBJ2-3	TRBV19	CASSPLRGFVSTDTQYF	TGTGCCAGTAGTCCTCTACGGGGGTTCGTGAGCACAGATACGCAGTATTTT
-	-	TRBJ2-3	TRBV20-1	CSARVLGKGETQYF	TGCAGTGCTAGAGTGCTCGGGAAAGGGGAAACGCAGTATTTT
many	-	TRBJ1-1	TRBV6-1	CASSEIGGVRTEAFF	TGTGCCAGCAGTGAAATCGGGGGAGTGCGCACTGAAGCTTTCTTT
few	TRBD1	TRBJ1-3	TRBV29-1	CSVEIYGDRGGNTIYF	TGCAGCGTTGAAATCTACGGGGACAGGGGTGGAAACACCATATATTTT
many	-	TRBJ1-1	TRBV5-1	CASSPDSSNTEAFF	TGCGCCAGCAGCCCGGACAGTTCTAACACTGAAGCTTTCTTT
-	TRBD2	TRBJ2-5	TRBV2	CASRAGLARAKETQYF	TGTGCCAGCAGGGCCGGACTAGCGAGGGCCAAAGAGACCCAGTACTTC
many	TRBD2	TRBJ2-3	TRBV28	CASSPRGFTDTQYF	TGTGCCAGCAGCCCGCGGGGGTTCACAGATACGCAGTATTTT
few	-	TRBJ1-1	TRBV11-2	CASSSWSPTQAFF	TGTGCCAGCAGCTCCTGGAGCCCGACGCAAGCTTTCTTT
-	-	TRBJ1-1	TRBV5-1	CASSPGLISRMNTEAFF	TGCGCCAGCAGCCCTGGACTGATCTCCCGCATGAACACTGAAGCTTTCTTT
few	-	TRBJ1-5	TRBV12-3/TRBV12-4	CASSFGGGVGSNQPQHF	TGTGCCAGCAGTTTTGGTGGGGGGGTAGGTAGCAATCAGCCCCAGCATTTT
many	-	TRBJ1-1	TRBV6-2/TRBV6-3	CASSYLQGNTEAFF	TGTGCCAGCAGTTACTTACAAGGGAACACTGAAGCTTTCTTT
-	TRBD1	TRBJ1-4	TRBV29-1	CSVEDGGQGATNEKLFF	TGCAGCGTTGAAGATGGGGGACAGGGAGCAACTAATGAAAAACTGTTTTTT
-	TRBD2	TRBJ2-5	TRBV7-9	CASSPGLTSGSQESQYF	TGTGCCAGCAGCCCTGGTCTAACTAGCGGGAGCCAAGAGTCCCAGTACTTC
medium-sized	-	TRBJ2-7	TRBV6-1	CASSEKGLGPYEQYF	TGTGCCAGCAGTGAAAAGGGACTTGGTCCCTACGAGCAGTACTTC
many	TRBD1	TRBJ2-7	TRBV28	CASSSVSPQGAYEQYF	TGTGCCAGCAGTTCCGTCTCGCCTCAGGGGGCATACGAGCAGTACTTC
few	-	TRBJ2-1	TRBV9	CASSVVTRGNNEQFF	TGTGCCAGCAGCGTAGTGACCAGAGGGAACAATGAGCAGTTCTTC
few	TRBD1	TRBJ1-1	TRBV10-1	CASSPGQGNTEAFF	TGCGCCAGCAGCCCCGGACAGGGTAACACTGAAGCTTTCTTT
many	-	TRBJ1-1	TRBV3-1	CASSQDRINTEAFF	TGTGCCAGCAGCCAAGATAGGATTAACACTGAAGCTTTCTTT
-	-	TRBJ2-3	TRBV5-4	CASSLVFMGADTQYF	TGTGCCAGCAGCTTGGTTTTTATGGGGGCAGATACGCAGTATTTT
few	TRBD2	TRBJ2-1	TRBV20-1	CSAKRGYNEQFF	TGCAGTGCTAAGCGGGGGTACAATGAGCAGTTCTTC
many	TRBD1	TRBJ2-1	TRBV28	CASSTMTGGLSSYNEQFF	TGTGCCAGCAGTACCATGACAGGGGGCCTCAGCTCCTACAATGAGCAGTTCTTC
many	TRBD2	TRBJ2-1	TRBV7-3	CASSLQTSGNNEQFF	TGTGCCAGCAGCCTCCAGACTAGCGGCAACAATGAGCAGTTCTTC
many	-	TRBJ1-5	TRBV28	CASSSAGFTQPQHF	TGTGCCAGCAGTTCCGCAGGGTTCACTCAGCCCCAGCATTTT
many	-	TRBJ1-5	TRBV7-8	CASSLEGLSNQPQHF	TGTGCCAGCAGCTTAGAAGGGTTAAGCAATCAGCCCCAGCATTTT
many	-	TRBJ2-3	TRBV4-2	CASSYRDPSTDTQYF	TGTGCCAGCAGCTACCGGGACCCAAGCACAGATACGCAGTATTTT
many	-	TRBJ1-4	TRBV2	CASKPLKGREKLFF	TGTGCCAGCAAGCCGCTTAAGGGGCGAGAAAAACTGTTTTTT
many	TRBD1	TRBJ2-1	TRBV6-2/TRBV6-3	CASSYMRTGGSRNEQFF	TGTGCCAGCAGTTACATGCGGACAGGGGGTAGCCGCAATGAGCAGTTCTTC
many	-	TRBJ1-6	TRBV6-1	CASRDDRTYNSPLHF	TGTGCCAGCCGGGATGACAGGACATATAATTCACCCCTCCACTTT
many	-	TRBJ2-5	TRBV4-1	CASSQVGQSQTQYF	TGCGCCAGCAGCCAAGTAGGACAGTCCCAGACCCAGTACTTC
many	-	TRBJ1-4	TRBV20-1	CSARSGGLNEKLFF	TGCAGTGCTAGATCGGGCGGCCTTAATGAAAAACTGTTTTTT
-	-	TRBJ2-1	TRBV20-1	CSAATGINDNEQFF	TGCAGTGCCGCCACAGGGATTAACGACAATGAGCAGTTCTTC
many	TRBD2	TRBJ2-3	TRBV27	CASSLGLADITDTQYF	TGTGCCAGCAGTTTGGGACTAGCGGATATAACAGATACGCAGTATTTT